This T cell receptor beta chain was recovered during a study of blood T cell repertoires in COVID-19. Study information: The United States, Italy and Spain provided the acute and convalescent COVID-19 samples. From T cells, B-cell-depleted T cells, or PBMCs came the material, which was cDNA or gDNA.

From germline, CDR1 is MNHEY and CDR2 SMNVEV (reference sequence). The CDR3 consists of 16 residues. The V and J ends lost 5 bases and 7 bases respectively, with 20 bases between them. Per the study methods: Researchers report that nucleated cell counts were estimated from reference gene primer amplification. Data came from immunoSEQ multiplex PCR; TCRdb stores just in-frame clones and leaves some out. V, J and clone size reflect that table, while D and trimming were determined from the DNA. The sample holds about 250,000 clones; around 90% are singletons and the top ten take roughly 3%. The sequencing sample was made of peripheral blood. The chain couples TRBV27 to TRBJ1-4, with D possibly TRBD1 on 6 matching bases. This clonotype was obtained from a man aged 18-30 years with active or convalescent COVID-19. CDR3 DNA: TGTGCCAGCAGTGATTCACAGGGAAGGAATAGTGAAAAACTGTTTTTT. It yields the protein CASSDSQGRNSEKLFF.